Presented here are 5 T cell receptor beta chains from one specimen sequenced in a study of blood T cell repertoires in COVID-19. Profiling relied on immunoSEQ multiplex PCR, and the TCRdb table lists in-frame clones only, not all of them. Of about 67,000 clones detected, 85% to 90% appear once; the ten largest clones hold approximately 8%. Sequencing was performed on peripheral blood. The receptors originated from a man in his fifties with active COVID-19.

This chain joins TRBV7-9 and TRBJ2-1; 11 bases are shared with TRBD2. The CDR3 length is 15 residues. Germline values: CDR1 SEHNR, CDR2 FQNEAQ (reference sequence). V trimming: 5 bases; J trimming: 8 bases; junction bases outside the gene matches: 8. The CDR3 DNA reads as TGTGCCAGCAGCCTCGGGACTAGCGGCCGCGATGAGCAGTTCTTC. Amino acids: CASSLGTSGRDEQFF.

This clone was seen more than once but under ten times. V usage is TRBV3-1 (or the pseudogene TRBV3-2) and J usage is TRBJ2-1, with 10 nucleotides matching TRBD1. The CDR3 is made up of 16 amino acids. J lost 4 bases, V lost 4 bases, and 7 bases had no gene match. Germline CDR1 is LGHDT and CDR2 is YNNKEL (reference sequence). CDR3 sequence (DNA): TGTGCCAGCAGCCCGAACCGGGGACAGGGGTACAATGAGCAGTTCTTC. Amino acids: CASSPNRGQGYNEQFF.

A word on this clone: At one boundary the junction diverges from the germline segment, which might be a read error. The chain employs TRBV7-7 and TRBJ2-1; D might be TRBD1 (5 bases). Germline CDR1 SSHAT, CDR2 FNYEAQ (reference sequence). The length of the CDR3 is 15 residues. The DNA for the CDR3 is TGTGCTAGCAGCTTGGGGCTGCCCTCCTACAATGAGCAGTTCTTC. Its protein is CASSLGLPSYNEQFF.

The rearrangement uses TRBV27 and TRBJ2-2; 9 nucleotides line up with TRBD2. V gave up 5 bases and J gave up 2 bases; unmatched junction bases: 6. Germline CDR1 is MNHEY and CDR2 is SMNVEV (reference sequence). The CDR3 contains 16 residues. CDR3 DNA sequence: TGTGCCAGCAGTCCCATGACTAGCGGAAACACCGGGGAGCTGTTTTTT. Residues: CASSPMTSGNTGELFF.

The CDR3 region is CASSLSPTSYEQYF. CDR3 DNA sequence: TGCGCCAGCAGCTTGAGCCCGACATCCTACGAGCAGTACTTC. The rearrangement links TRBV5-1 to TRBJ2-7, with D unclear. The V gene lost 1 base and the J gene lost 1 base, with 9 bases spanning the gap. This CDR3 has 14 residues. CDR1 is SGHRS and CDR2 is YFSETQ in the germline V gene.